These 22 T cell receptor beta chains came from one sample sequenced in a study of post-analysis software for immune sequencing data. Notes on the study in general: Comparison of patients with controls showed about 5 TRBV segments more frequent in patients, TRBV5-6, TRBV5-1 and TRBV20-1 among them.

Their antigens remain unidentified. TCR beta cDNA libraries included unique molecular identifiers. TCRdb re-called the PCR reads through MiXCR, storing one row per CDR3 protein. The table has about 400,000 distinct CDR3 sequences, 30% to 45% seen once. Sequenced material: blood. These receptor sequences come from a girl aged 5 to 17 with multiple sclerosis.

The rearrangement links TRBV6-6 to TRBJ2-1; 9 bases agree with TRBD2. CDR3 length equals 13 residues. J lost 8 bases, V lost 3 bases, and 2 bases had no gene match. Germline CDR1 MNHNY, CDR2 SVGAGI (reference sequence). The CDR3 DNA reads as TGTGCCAGCAGTTATCTAGCGGGGTATGAGCAGTTCTTC. As protein: CASSYLAGYEQFF.

This clonotype was seen a single time. This rearrangement joins TRBV6-5 to TRBJ2-3, with D perhaps matching TRBD2 (5 bases). This CDR3 comprises 16 residues. The germline gives CDR1 MNHEY, CDR2 SVGAGI. The V end lost 0 bases, the J end lost 0 bases, and 10 bases lay between the germline ends. The CDR3 sequence: CASSYSAVLSTDTQYF. CDR3 coding DNA: TGTGCCAGCAGTTACTCAGCGGTCCTTAGCACAGATACGCAGTATTTT.

Regarding this clonotype: At one end the junction does not follow the germline gene, possibly because of a read error. The J gene is TRBJ1-2, the V gene TRBV4-2; TRBD1 is a possible D gene (6 bases). The CDR3 runs 15 residues. Looked up from germline, CDR1 is LGHNA and CDR2 is YNFKEQ. In nucleotides, the CDR3 is TGTGCCAGCAGCCAAGATGGGCAGGGGAACTATGGCCACATCTTC. Amino acids: CASSQDGQGNYGHIF.

The chain couples TRBV6-2 or TRBV6-3 to TRBJ1-2, with D uncertain. The CDR3 is 14 residues long. Trimming pared 2 bases from V and 2 bases from J, leaving 9 bases between. Looked up from germline, CDR1 is MNHEY and CDR2 is SVGEGT. For the CDR3, the DNA is TGTGCCAGCAGTTACGAGACTGTAAACTATGGCTACACCTTC. Its translation: CASSYETVNYGYTF.

J is TRBJ1-2 and V is TRBV12-3 or TRBV12-4, with D perhaps matching TRBD1 (6 bases). CDR3 length: 15 amino acids. V was clipped by 6 bases and J by 0 bases, with 14 bases between them. For the CDR3, the DNA is TGTGCCAGCAGCCTCGGACAGCTAACTAACTATGGCTACACCTTC. It yields the protein CASSLGQLTNYGYTF.

CDR3 loop: CASTLQGPTDTQYF. CDR3 nucleotide sequence: TGTGCCAGCACCCTACAGGGTCCCACAGATACGCAGTATTTT. The chain combines TRBV12-3 or TRBV12-4 with TRBJ2-3; D is possibly TRBD1 (6 bases). V shed 7 bases and J shed 2 bases, with 13 bases lying between them. The CDR3 length is 14 residues.

The V call is TRBV10-3, the J call TRBJ2-7; TRBD1 might be the D (6 bases). Germline loops: CDR1 ENHRY, CDR2 SYGVKD. The CDR3 covers 14 residues. V lost 3 bases and J 7 bases, leaving 16 bases between the germline ends. This CDR3 is CAISEGGRGNEQYF. The CDR3, as DNA: TGTGCCATCAGTGAAGGTGGCAGGGGAAATGAGCAGTACTTC.

This clonotype was found a few times. The gene calls are TRBV7-3 and TRBJ2-1; D remains ambiguous. Germline V lookup: CDR1 SGHTA, CDR2 FQGTGA. V lost 2 bases and J lost 4, with 9 bases in between. CDR3 size: 14 residues. For the CDR3, the DNA is TGTGCCAGCAGCTTAGGTGGCGAGTACAATGAGCAGTTCTTC. Amino acid sequence: CASSLGGEYNEQFF.

This clonotype was counted only a few times. The rearrangement links TRBV2 to TRBJ2-7; TRBD1 aligns across 9 bases. J lost 2 bases, V lost 7 bases, and 9 bases had no gene match. Germline V gene lookup returns CDR1 SNHLY and CDR2 FYNNEI. The CDR3 runs to 15 residues. CDR3 sequence reads: CASKERGTGTYEQYF. The CDR3 region has the DNA TGTGCCAGCAAGGAGAGAGGGACAGGGACCTACGAGCAGTACTTC.

The chain recombines TRBV5-1 with TRBJ1-4; possible D gene TRBD1, 5 bases. Per the germline V gene, CDR1 is SGHRS and CDR2 is YFSETQ. V was pared by 9 bases and J by 4 bases, with 19 bases between. This CDR3 region has 15 residues. Here the CDR3 reads CATRVGGQGNEKLFF. The DNA of the CDR3 is TGCGCCACGAGGGTGGGCGGCCAGGGTAATGAAAAACTGTTTTTT.

The table lists this clonotype with many counts. The CDR3 DNA reads TGTGCCAGCAGCCCCCGGGACACCGGCTACGAGCAGTACTTC. Translated: CASSPRDTGYEQYF. The chain is built from TRBV7-8 and TRBJ2-7, with a possible D match to TRBD1 (6 bases). This CDR3 has 14 amino acids. Germline lookup yields CDR1 SGHVS and CDR2 FQNEAQ. Between the trimmed V and J ends, which lost 5 bases and 3 bases, there was a span of 14 bases.

On this clonotype itself: A read error is possible here, since a much larger clone lies one base away. This chain uses TRBV7-3 with TRBJ1-1; perhaps TRBD1 as D (6 bases). The V end was cut by 5 bases, the J end by 1 base, with 8 bases between. This CDR3 has 13 amino acids. CDR1 is SGHTA and CDR2 is FQGTGA in the germline V gene. The CDR3 region is CASSPGANTEAFF. The CDR3 DNA reads TGTGCCAGCAGCCCGGGGGCGAACACTGAAGCTTTCTTT.

This clonotype came up once. It may be a read error: a sequence one base away is much more abundant. CDR3 sequence reads: CASSEGEYNEQFF. CDR3 bases: TGTGCCAGCAGTGAAGGGGAGTACAATGAGCAGTTCTTC. The chain is built from TRBV6-4 and TRBJ2-1, with D perhaps being TRBD1 or TRBD2 (5 bases each). The V and J ends lost 3 bases and 4 bases respectively, with 7 bases between them. Germline CDR1 reads MRHNA; CDR2 reads SNTAGT. The CDR3 runs to 13 residues.

The chain employs TRBV20-1 and TRBJ2-3; 10 bases agree with TRBD2. Germline assignment: CDR1 DFQATT and CDR2 SNEGSKA (reference sequence). The CDR3 is made up of 13 amino acids. Trimming cost V 5 bases and J 6 bases; bases outside gene matches: 5. As DNA, the CDR3 is TGCAGTGCTTTAAGCGGGGGGGAGGATACGCAGTATTTT. Translated: CSALSGGEDTQYF.

This chain links TRBV6-5 with TRBJ1-4; D is perhaps TRBD1 (6 bases). The CDR3 has 18 amino acids. The germline V gene has CDR1 MNHEY and CDR2 SVGAGI. The germline V and J ends were trimmed by 0 bases and 0 bases, with 14 bases remaining between them. CDR3 sequence (DNA): TGTGCCAGCAGTTACTCGGGGGCAGGGCCAGCAACTAATGAAAAACTGTTTTTT. It translates to CASSYSGAGPATNEKLFF.

This clonotype was counted between two and nine times. The gene calls are TRBV5-1 and TRBJ1-1; D not resolved. The CDR3 is 14 residues long. Deletions cut 4 bases from V and 0 bases from J, with 10 bases between. CDR1 and CDR2 from the germline V gene are SGHRS and YFSETQ. The CDR3 nucleotides read TGCGCCAGCAGCGCAACCGGAATGAACACTGAAGCTTTCTTT. Translating gives CASSATGMNTEAFF.

The V call is TRBV7-8, the J call TRBJ2-7; tentative D call: TRBD1 (5 bases). Trimming stripped 5 bases from V and 3 bases from J, with 14 bases between. CDR3 length: 14 residues. The V gene's germline CDR1 is SGHVS and CDR2 FQNEAQ. CDR3 residues: CASSPTRVFYEQYF. The CDR3 nucleotides read TGTGCCAGCAGCCCAACCAGGGTTTTCTACGAGCAGTACTTC. The whole variable domain, remainder taken from reference TRBV7-8 and TRBJ2-7, is GAGVSQSPRYKVAKRGQDVALRCDPISGHVSLFWYQQALGQGPEFLTYFQNEAQLDKSGLPSDRFFAERPEGSVSTLKIQRTQQEDSAVYLCASSPTRVFYEQYFGPGTRLTVT.

This clonotype was seen more than once but under ten times. The chain joins TRBV27 to TRBJ2-7; maybe TRBD1 (6 bases). Trimming left V 0 bases short and J 0 bases short, with 15 bases between. The CDR3 totals 17 residues. CDR1 MNHEY and CDR2 SMNVEV come from the germline V gene (reference sequence). As DNA, the CDR3 is TGTGCCAGCAGTTTATCATTGAATAGGGGGAGCTCCTACGAGCAGTACTTC. This encodes CASSLSLNRGSSYEQYF.

The CDR3 here is CSGLLGGALDTQYF. The CDR3 DNA reads TGCAGTGGCCTTCTCGGGGGGGCCTTAGATACGCAGTATTTT. The chain couples TRBV20-1 to TRBJ2-3; 8 positions match TRBD2. The CDR3 runs to 14 residues. Germline trimming cut 7 bases from V and 5 bases from J; bases unmatched to any gene: 11. Germline V CDR1 and CDR2: DFQATT, SNEGSKA (reference sequence).

The chain recombines TRBV4-3 with TRBJ1-1; 7 nucleotides line up with TRBD1. The ends lost 1 base at V and 4 bases at J; junction bases unmatched: 3. Per the germline V gene, CDR1 is LGHNA and CDR2 is YSLEER. The CDR3 runs to 14 residues. Here the CDR3 reads CASSQGQGFTEAFF. The CDR3 DNA reads TGCGCCAGCAGCCAAGGACAGGGATTCACTGAAGCTTTCTTT.

As concerns this clonotype: This clone may be a read error of a much larger clone one base away. This chain's CDR3 is CSAWSSGANVLTF. The DNA for the CDR3 is TGCAGCGCGTGGAGCTCAGGGGCCAACGTCCTGACTTTC. This chain connects TRBV29-1 to TRBJ2-6; unclear D gene. The germline gives CDR1 SQVTM, CDR2 ANQGSEA. Trimming shortened V by 7 bases and J by 4 bases, and 11 bases separated the two germline ends. The CDR3 consists of 13 residues.

The sample holds many counts of this clonotype. The chain carries TRBV29-1 and TRBJ2-1, with D possibly matching TRBD1 (6 bases). Germline V gene lookup returns CDR1 SQVTM and CDR2 ANQGSEA. V lost 2 bases and J 10 bases, leaving 18 bases between the germline ends. The CDR3 spans 14 residues. CDR3 DNA: TGCAGCGTTGAACTTCAGGACAGAACAATGGAGCAGTTCTTC. It specifies CSVELQDRTMEQFF.